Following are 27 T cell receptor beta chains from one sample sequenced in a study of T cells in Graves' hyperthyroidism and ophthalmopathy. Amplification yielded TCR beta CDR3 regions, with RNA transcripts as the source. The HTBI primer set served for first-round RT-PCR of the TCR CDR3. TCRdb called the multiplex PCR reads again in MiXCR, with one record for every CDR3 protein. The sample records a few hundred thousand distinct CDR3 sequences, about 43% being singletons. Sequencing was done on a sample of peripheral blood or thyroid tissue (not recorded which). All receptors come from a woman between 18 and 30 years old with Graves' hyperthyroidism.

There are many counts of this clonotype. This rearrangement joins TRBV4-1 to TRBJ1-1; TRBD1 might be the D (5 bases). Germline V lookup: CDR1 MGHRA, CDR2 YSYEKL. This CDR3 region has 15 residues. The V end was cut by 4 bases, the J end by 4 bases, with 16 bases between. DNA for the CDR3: TGCGCCAGCAGCCTCGGGCAGGGAAGTTTCACTGAAGCTTTCTTT. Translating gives CASSLGQGSFTEAFF.

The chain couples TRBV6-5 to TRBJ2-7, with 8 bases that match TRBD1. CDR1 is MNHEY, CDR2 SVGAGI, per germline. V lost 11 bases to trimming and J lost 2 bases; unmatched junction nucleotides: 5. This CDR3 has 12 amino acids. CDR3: CAHGTGTYEQYF. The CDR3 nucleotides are TGTGCCCACGGGACAGGAACCTACGAGCAGTACTTC.

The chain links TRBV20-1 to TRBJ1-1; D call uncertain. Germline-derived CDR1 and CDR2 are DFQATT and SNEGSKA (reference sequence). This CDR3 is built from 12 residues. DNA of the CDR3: TGCAGCGTTTCGGGTTTCGTCACTGAAGCTTTCTTT. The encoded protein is CSVSGFVTEAFF.

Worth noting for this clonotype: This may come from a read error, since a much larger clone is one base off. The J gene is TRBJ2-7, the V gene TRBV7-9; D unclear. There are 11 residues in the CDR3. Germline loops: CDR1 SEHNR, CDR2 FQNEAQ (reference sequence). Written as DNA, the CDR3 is TGTGTCAGCAGCTTATTAAACGAGCAGTACTTC. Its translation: CVSSLLNEQYF.

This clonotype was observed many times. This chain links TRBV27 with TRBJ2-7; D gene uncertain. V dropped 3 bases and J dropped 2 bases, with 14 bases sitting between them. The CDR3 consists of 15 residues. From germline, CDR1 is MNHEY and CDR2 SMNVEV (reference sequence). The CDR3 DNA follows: TGTGCCAGCAGTTTTACCCCCTACAGAGCCTACGAGCAGTACTTC. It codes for CASSFTPYRAYEQYF.

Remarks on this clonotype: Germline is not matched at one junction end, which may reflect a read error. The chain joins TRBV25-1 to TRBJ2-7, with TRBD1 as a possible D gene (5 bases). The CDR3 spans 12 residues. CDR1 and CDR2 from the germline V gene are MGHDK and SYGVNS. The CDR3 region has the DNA TGTGCTAGCAGGACACCGGACGCCGAGCAGTACTTC. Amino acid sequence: CASRTPDAEQYF.

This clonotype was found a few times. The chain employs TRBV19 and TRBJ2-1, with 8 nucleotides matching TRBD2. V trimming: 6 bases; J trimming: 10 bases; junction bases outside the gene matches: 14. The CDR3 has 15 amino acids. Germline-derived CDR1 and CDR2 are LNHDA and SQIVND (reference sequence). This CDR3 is CASRRSGTRFREQFF. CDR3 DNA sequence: TGTGCCAGTAGGAGGTCCGGGACTAGGTTCAGGGAGCAGTTCTTC.

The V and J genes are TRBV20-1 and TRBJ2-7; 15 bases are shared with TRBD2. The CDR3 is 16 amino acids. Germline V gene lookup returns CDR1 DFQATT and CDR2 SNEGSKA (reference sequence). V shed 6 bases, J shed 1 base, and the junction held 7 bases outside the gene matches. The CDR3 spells CSAMTGLAGGSYEQYF. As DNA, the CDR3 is TGCAGTGCCATGACGGGACTAGCGGGAGGTTCCTACGAGCAGTACTTC.

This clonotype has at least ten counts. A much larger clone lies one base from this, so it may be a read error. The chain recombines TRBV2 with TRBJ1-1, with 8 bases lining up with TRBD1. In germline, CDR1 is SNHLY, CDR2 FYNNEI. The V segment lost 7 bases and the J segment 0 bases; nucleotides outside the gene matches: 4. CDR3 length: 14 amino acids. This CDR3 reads CASTLDRVNTEAFF. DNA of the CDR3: TGTGCCAGCACCTTGGACAGGGTGAACACTGAAGCTTTCTTT.

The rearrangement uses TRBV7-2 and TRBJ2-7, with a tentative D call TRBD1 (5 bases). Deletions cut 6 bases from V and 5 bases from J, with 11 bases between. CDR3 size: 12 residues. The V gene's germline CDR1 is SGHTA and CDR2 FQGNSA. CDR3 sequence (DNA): TGTGCCAGCAGTTCCTGGGGCGACGAGCAGTACTTC. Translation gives CASSSWGDEQYF.

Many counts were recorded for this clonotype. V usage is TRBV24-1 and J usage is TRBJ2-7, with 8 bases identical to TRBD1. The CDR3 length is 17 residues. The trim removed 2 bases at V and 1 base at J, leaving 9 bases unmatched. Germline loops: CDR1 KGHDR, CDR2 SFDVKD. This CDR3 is CATSDSRTGFSSYEQYF. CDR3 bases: TGTGCCACCAGTGATTCTAGGACAGGGTTTTCTTCCTACGAGCAGTACTTC.

DNA of the CDR3: TGTGCCAGCAGCTTCACCGGGACAGAGGGATACGAGCAGTACTTC. Protein sequence: CASSFTGTEGYEQYF. V and J are TRBV7-9 and TRBJ2-7; 7 bases agree with TRBD1. This CDR3 spans 15 amino acids. V dropped 3 bases and J dropped 4; count of bases not matched to a gene: 9. Germline-derived CDR1 and CDR2 are SEHNR and FQNEAQ (reference sequence).

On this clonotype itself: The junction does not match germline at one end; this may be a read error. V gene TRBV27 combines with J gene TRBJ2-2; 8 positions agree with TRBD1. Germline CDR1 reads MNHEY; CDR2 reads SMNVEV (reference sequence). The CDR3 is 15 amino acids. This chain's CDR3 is CASSFRGTGHGGLFF. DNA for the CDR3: TGTGCCAGCAGTTTTAGGGGGACAGGACACGGGGGGCTGTTTTTT.

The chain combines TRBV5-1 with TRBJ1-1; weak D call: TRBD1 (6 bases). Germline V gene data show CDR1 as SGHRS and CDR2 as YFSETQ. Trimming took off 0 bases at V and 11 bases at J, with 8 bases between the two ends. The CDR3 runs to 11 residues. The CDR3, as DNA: TGCGCCAGCAGCTTGGAACAGGGCGCTTTCTTT. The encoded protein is CASSLEQGAFF.

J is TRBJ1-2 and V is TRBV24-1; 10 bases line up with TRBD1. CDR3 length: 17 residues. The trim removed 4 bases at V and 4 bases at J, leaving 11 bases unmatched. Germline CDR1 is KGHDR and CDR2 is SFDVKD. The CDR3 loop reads CATSDAGTGERSYGYTF. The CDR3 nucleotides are TGTGCCACCAGTGACGCCGGGACAGGGGAAAGGAGCTATGGCTACACCTTC.

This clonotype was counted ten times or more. CDR3 nucleotides: TGTGCCAGCAGTCACCGTGGGGCCCTGGGCGTCGAGACCCAGTACTTC. Encoded protein: CASSHRGALGVETQYF. This chain joins TRBV12-3 or TRBV12-4 and TRBJ2-5, with D perhaps matching TRBD1 (5 bases). The CDR3 covers 16 residues. Trimming cost V 5 bases and J 5 bases, with 21 bases left between them.

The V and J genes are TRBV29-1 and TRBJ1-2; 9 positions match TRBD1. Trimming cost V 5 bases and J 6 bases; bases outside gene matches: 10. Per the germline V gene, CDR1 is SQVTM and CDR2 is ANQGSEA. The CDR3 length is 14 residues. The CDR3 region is CSVHYAGQGDGYTF. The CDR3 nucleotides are TGCAGCGTTCACTATGCGGGACAGGGCGATGGCTACACCTTC. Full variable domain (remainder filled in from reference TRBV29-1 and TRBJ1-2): SAVISQKPSRDICQRGTSLTIQCQVDSQVTMMFWYRQQPGQSLTLIATANQGSEATYESGFVIDKFPISRPNLTFSTLTVSNMSPEDSSIYLCSVHYAGQGDGYTFGSGTRLTVV.

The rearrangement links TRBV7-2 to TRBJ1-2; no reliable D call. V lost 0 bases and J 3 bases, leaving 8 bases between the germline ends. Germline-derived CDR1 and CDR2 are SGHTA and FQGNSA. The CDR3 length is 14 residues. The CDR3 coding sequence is TGTGCCAGCAGCTTAGCCCATGGGGACTATGGCTACACCTTC. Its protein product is CASSLAHGDYGYTF.

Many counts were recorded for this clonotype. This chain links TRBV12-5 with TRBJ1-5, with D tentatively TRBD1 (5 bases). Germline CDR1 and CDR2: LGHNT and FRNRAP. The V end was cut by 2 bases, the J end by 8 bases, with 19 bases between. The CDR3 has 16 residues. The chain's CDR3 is CASGLISRGPREPQHF. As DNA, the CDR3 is TGTGCTAGTGGTTTGATTTCACGGGGCCCGAGGGAGCCCCAGCATTTT.

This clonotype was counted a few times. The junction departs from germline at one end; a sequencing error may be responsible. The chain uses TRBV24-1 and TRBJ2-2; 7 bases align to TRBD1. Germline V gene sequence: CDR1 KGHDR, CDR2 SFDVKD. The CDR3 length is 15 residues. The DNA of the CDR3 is TGTGCAACCAATTCAGGGGGTACTAACACCGGGGAGCTGTTTTTT. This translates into CATNSGGTNTGELFF.

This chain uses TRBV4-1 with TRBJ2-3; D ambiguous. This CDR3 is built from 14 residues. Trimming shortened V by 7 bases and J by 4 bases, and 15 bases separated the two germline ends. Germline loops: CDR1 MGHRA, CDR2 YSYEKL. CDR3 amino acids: CASNSPVGPDTQYF. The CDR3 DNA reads TGCGCCAGCAACTCCCCGGTCGGGCCAGATACGCAGTATTTT.

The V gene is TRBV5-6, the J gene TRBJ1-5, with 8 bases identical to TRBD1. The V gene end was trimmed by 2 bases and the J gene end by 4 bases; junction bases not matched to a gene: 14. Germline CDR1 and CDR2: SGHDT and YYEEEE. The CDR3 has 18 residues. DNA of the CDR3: TGTGCCAGCAGCTTTAGCGTTACAGGGGGAAGCGGAAATCAGCCCCAGCATTTT. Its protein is CASSFSVTGGSGNQPQHF.

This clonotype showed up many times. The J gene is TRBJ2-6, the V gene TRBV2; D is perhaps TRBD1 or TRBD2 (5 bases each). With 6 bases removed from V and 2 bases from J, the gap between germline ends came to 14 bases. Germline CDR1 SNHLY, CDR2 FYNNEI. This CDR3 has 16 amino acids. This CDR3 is CASRGLGVPGANVLTF. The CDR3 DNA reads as TGTGCCAGCAGGGGCCTGGGGGTCCCTGGGGCCAACGTCCTGACTTTC.

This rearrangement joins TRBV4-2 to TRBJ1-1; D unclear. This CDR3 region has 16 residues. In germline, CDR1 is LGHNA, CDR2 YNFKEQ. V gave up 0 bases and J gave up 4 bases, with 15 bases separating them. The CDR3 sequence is CASSQDEREEGTEAFF. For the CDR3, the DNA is TGTGCCAGCAGCCAAGATGAGAGGGAGGAGGGCACTGAAGCTTTCTTT.

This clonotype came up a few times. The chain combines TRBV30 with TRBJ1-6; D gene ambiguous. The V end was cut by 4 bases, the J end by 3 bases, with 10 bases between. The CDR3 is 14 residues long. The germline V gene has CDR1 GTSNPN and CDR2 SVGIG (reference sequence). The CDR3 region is CAWTTDDYNSPLHF. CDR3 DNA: TGTGCCTGGACGACTGATGACTATAATTCACCCCTCCACTTT.

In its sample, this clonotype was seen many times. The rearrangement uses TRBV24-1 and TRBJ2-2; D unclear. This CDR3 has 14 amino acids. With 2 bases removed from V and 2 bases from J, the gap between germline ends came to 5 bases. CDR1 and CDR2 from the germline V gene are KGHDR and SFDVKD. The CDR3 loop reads CATSDSQNTGELFF. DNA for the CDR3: TGTGCCACCAGTGATTCCCAAAACACCGGGGAGCTGTTTTTT.

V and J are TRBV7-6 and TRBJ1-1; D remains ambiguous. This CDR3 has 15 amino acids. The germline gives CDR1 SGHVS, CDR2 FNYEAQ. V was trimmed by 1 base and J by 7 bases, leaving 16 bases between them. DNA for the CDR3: TGTGCCAGCAGCTTAGATCGGCCTAGCGGGAATGAAGCTTTCTTT. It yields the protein CASSLDRPSGNEAFF.